This T cell receptor (beta chain) appears in the sequencing data of a study of blood T cell repertoires in COVID-19 (dated by TCRdb to 2019 to 2021). Study-wide context: The collaborator samples originated in the United States, Italy and Spain and spanned the acute and convalescent phases of COVID-19. The dataset comprised deeply sampled blood TCRbeta repertoires from subjects exposed to, actively infected with, or recovered from COVID-19. Where available, HLA class I and class II types were obtained from metadata supplied by the sample provider rather than from assay-based typing. The prospective study material was composed of cDNA or gDNA derived from T cells, B-cell-depleted T cells, or PBMCs. Sample metadata almost always included a de-identified subject ID, COVID-19 status, age in years and sex. The samples were drawn from two sources: the first 160 participants of the ongoing ImmuneRACE study, and 950 to 1,500 subjects contributed by 6 global collaborators. The repertoires were released in a freely available public database meant as a resource for research on the immune response to SARS-CoV-2.

This clone was recorded a few times. Its cognate antigen has yet to be identified. Base qualities are not recorded, but no much larger clone differs from it by a single base. TCRbeta CDR3 regions were amplified from genomic DNA by means of the immunoSEQ Assay, a bias-controlled multiplex PCR. As for how the authors treated the data: The number of nucleated cells in each sample was estimated from the amplification of reference gene primers within the assay. To quantify the absolute abundance of each unique TCRbeta CDR3 rearrangement, sequence reads were collapsed and filtered. Productive Simpson clonality was computed per sample as the square root of Simpson's diversity index over productive rearrangements. The immuneACCESS repertoire file appears here via TCRdb, limited to in-frame rearrangements. These files lack a portion of the clones; in checked studies, under half of the deficit traces to unresolved V genes, and the cause of the others is not known. The V and J calls and the clone size are those of that table, but D and trimming were determined from the DNA. The sample table holds some 200,000 clones, of which 65% to 90% were seen once. Of the sample, 13% falls within the top ten clones.

Per the germline V gene, MNHEY is the CDR1 and SVGAGI is the CDR2. Deletion took 5 bases off V and 8 bases off J, with a span of 19 bases between the germline ends. From its cysteine to its phenylalanine, the CDR3 spans 15 amino acids. The DNA shown is the 45-base CDR3, in frame from base 1. General study outcomes and caveats: How much clinical and demographic metadata was included differed by source and by participant, and the metadata was provided uncurated.

Each collaborating institution followed its own protocols to collect whole blood in K2EDTA tubes. For TCRbeta analysis, collaborator samples were shipped as frozen whole blood, as isolated PBMCs, or as DNA extracted from either sample type. Here the chain combines TRBV6-5 and TRBJ2-1; the D gene identity is not certain. The specimen sequenced was peripheral blood. The receptor comes from a human donor in a cohort sampled during active COVID-19. The CDR3 region reads CASSTHYQPEDEQFF. The nucleotide sequence reads TGTGCCAGCAGTACCCACTACCAACCGGAAGATGAGCAGTTCTTC.